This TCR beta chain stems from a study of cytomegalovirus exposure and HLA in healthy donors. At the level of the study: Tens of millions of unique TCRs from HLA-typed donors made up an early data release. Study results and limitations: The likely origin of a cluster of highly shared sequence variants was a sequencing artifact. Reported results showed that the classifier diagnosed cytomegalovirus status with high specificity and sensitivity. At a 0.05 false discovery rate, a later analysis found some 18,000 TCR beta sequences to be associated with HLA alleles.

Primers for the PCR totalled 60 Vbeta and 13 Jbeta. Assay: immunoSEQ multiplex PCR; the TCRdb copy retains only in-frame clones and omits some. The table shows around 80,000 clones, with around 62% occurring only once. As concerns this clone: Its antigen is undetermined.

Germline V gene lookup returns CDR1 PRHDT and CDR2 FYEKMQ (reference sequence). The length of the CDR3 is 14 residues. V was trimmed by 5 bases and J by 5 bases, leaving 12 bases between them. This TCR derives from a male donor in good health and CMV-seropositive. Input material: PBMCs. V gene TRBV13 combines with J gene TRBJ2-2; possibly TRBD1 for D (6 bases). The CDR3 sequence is CASSGRTVTGELFF. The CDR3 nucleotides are TGTGCCAGCAGCGGCCGGACAGTAACCGGGGAGCTGTTTTTT.